This T cell receptor (beta chain) was captured in a study of cytomegalovirus exposure and HLA in healthy donors. Findings of the study overall: After further analysis at a later stage, roughly 16,000 TCR beta sequences were associated with HLA alleles at 0.05 false discovery rate. Within the data, a cluster of highly shared sequence variants was likely a sequencing artifact.

On this clone: What it binds is unknown.

A multiplex PCR was run with 60 Vbeta primers and 13 Jbeta primers. Clones were sequenced by immunoSEQ multiplex PCR, and TCRdb holds only the in-frame ones, with some missing. The sample holds some 150,000 clones; over 75% are singletons and the top ten take around 1.3%. In germline, CDR1 is KGHSH, CDR2 LQKENI. The ends were cut back, 3 bases at V and 3 bases at J, with 12 bases in the middle. The length of the CDR3 is 14 residues. The genes are TRBV18 and TRBJ2-7; possibly TRBD1 for D (6 bases). This receptor was taken from a female donor in good health and CMV-seronegative. Source material: PBMCs. For the CDR3, the DNA is TGTGCCAGCTCACCCCAGACAGGTATCTACGAGCAGTACTTC. It translates to CASSPQTGIYEQYF. The full variable domain, rest sourced from reference TRBV18 and TRBJ2-7, is NAGVMQNPRHLVRRRGQEARLRCSPMKGHSHVYWYRQLPEEGLKFMVYLQKENIIDESGMPKERFSAEFPKEGPSILRIQQVVRGDSAAYFCASSPQTGIYEQYFGPGTRLTVT.